The present entry profiles one T cell receptor beta chain with its context. Deletions cut 0 bases from V and 5 bases from J, with 15 bases between. The germline CDR1 and CDR2 sequences are SGHNT and YYREEE (reference sequence). This CDR3 contains 16 residues. Sorted-subset replicate PCRs used around 0.2 ug DNA, about 30,000 T cell genomes. Sequencing was performed with immunoSEQ multiplex PCR; in TCRdb, only in-frame clones are kept and a portion is missing. The data contain some 1,400,000 clones, roughly 97% of them singletons. This sample was taken from a study of shared clonotypes between healthy human individuals. Subsets obtained from CD4+ cells comprised CD45RA+ naive and CD45RA-negative memory cells.

The source material was naive CD4+ T cells sorted from blood. The subset denotes: CD45RA+ positively selected. This clonotype was obtained from a young man in good health. The chain recombines TRBV5-4 with TRBJ1-3, with D possibly TRBD1 on 6 matching bases. The chain's CDR3 is CASSLEGQGRRNTIYF. The CDR3 DNA reads as TGTGCCAGCAGCTTGGAAGGCCAGGGGAGGCGAAACACCATATATTTT.